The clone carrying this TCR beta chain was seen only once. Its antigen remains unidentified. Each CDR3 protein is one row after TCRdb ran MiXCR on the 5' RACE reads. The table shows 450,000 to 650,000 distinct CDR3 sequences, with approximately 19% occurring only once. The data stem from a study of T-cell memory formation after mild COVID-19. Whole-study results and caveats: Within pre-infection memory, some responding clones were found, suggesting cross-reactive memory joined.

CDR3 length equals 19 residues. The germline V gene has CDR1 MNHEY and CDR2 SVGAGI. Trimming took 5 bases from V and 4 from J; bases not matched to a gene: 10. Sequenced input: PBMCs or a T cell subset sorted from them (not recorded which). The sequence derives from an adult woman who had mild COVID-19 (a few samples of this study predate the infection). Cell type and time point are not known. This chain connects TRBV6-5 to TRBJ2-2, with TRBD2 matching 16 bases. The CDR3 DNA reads TGTGCCAGCAGTCGCACCGGGACTAGCGGGAGGGCAGGCACCGGGGAGCTGTTTTTT. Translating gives CASSRTGTSGRAGTGELFF.